This TCR beta chain is from a study of T cells after yellow fever vaccination (dated by TCRdb to about 2019). The study in broad terms: The SMART-Seq v4 Ultra Low Input RNA kit was used to prepare libraries from fractions with low cell numbers. To track T-cell clones before and after primary and booster YFV17D yellow fever vaccination, bulk TCR alpha and beta repertoires were sequenced longitudinally. Two healthy male donors, one aged 18 to 29 and one aged 30 to 39 years, were included in the cohort. Blood samples were taken at several timepoints before and after primary and secondary immunization, and bulk PBMC replicates and cell subsets were isolated. Overall results and qualifications from the work: Compared with the primary T-cell response, the secondary T-cell response was weaker but faster, peaking on day 5 rather than day 15. After the booster, most clones that had expanded after primary vaccination were detected again (around 96% of CD4 and roughly 86% of CD8), suggesting broad maintenance of memory. Computational filtering was needed because FACS-sorted repertoires could contain abundant contaminating clonotypes from the bulk population. A small fraction of clonotypes appeared in both the CD4 and CD8 compartments, likely as a result of convergent recombination. Because the study included only a couple of donors, the extent to which the findings can be generalized is limited.

After removal of 4 bases from V and 1 base from J, the junction retains 11 bases not matched to a gene. The CDR3 starts with the cysteine, ends with the phenylalanine, and has 16 residues. Only the CDR3 DNA stays, 48 bases, in frame from base 1. Sequences SGHDT (CDR1) and YYEEEE (CDR2) are obtained from the germline V gene. Instrument used: Illumina NovaSeq 6000. TCR cDNA was synthesized by 5'RACE template switching, which introduced a universal primer site and unique molecular identifiers. Priming of cDNA synthesis was performed from both the TCR alpha and TCR beta constant segments. Library amplification used two PCR steps, and the second PCR step added sample barcodes and sequencing adapters. Sequencing of libraries was done on Illumina HiSeq 2500 (2x100 bp) or NovaSeq (2x150 bp). Per the original workflow: MIGEC handled demultiplexing of reads and collapsing into UMI consensus sequences, while MiXCR performed V(D)J alignment. Clonotypes responding to the vaccine were identified with edgeR on replicate PBMC samples, with the criteria of FDR below 0.01 and a log2 fold change above 5 up to day 15. Each bulk clonotype was labeled CD4 or CD8 based on which sequenced repertoire, CD4 or CD8, contained the clonotype at higher abundance. Using fastp trimming at Q25 and MiXCR clonotype assembly, TCRdb reanalyzed the public sequencing data and kept in-frame beta chains. Each CDR3 protein appears once, grouped with its most common genes and DNA. For this entry, the V and J calls and clone size follow TCRdb and not the study's own pipeline. Across this sample there are roughly 320,000 distinct CDR3 sequences, with around 11% seen only once. The leading ten clones occupy about 3.5% of the sample.

Points on this clonotype: The target of this receptor is not known. Qualities for individual bases were not recorded, and no much larger clone is one base off.

The sample's treatment or condition, from its label and the paper: live attenuated yellow fever vaccine strain. PBMCs were isolated from peripheral blood using a standard Ficoll-Paque protocol. CD4 and CD8 T-cell fractions were isolated with Dynabeads CD4 and CD8 positive selection kits. TriZol was used to extract RNA from bulk PBMCs, CD4 and CD8 fractions, and dextramer-positive and dextramer-negative fractions. The sequence came from a man younger than 30 who received the YFV17D yellow fever vaccine. The sequencing here drew on CD4+ T cells sorted from PBMCs, taken 45 days after the yellow fever booster vaccination. The chain is made from TRBV5-6 and TRBJ2-7; 7 bases in between match TRBD2. This receptor has the CDR3 CASSPYGLVGSYEQYF. The DNA sequence is as follows: TGTGCCAGCAGCCCTTACGGACTAGTGGGTTCCTACGAGCAGTACTTC.